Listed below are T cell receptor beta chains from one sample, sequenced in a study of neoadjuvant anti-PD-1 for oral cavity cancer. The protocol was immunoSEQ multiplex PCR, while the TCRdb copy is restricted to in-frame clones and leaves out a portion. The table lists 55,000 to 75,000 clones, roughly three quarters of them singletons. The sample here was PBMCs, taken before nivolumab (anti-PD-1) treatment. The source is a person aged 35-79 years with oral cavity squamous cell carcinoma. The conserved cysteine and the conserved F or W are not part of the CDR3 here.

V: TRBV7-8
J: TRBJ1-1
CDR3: ASSLGRSGDAF

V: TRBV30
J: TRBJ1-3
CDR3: AWRGGLGNTIY

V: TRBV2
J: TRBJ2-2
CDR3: ASSKDRYPGELF

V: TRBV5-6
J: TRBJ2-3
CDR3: ASSPGGARTDTQY

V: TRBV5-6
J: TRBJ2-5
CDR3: ASSLGPETSGGETQY

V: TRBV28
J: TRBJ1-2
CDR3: ASSLLHLYGYT

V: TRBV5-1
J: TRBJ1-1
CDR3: ASSLWGPNTEAF

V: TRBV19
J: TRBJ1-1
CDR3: ASSMGRTTNTEAF

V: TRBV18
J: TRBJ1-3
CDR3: ASSPQGHGNTIY

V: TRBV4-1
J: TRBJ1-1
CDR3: ASSQGPGNTEAF

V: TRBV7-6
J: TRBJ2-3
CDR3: ASSLVSTTDTQY

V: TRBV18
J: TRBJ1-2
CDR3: ASSGTGIDYGYT

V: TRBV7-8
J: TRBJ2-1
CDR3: ASSMGLGRDNEQF

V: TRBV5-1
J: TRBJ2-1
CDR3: ASSISGNRNEQF

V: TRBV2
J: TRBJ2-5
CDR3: ASSVRVAGGGETQY

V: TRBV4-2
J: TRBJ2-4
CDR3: ASSQGLVLAKNIQY

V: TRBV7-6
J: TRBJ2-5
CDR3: ASSLGSPQGAKTQY

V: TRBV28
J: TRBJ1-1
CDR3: ASSSTIGGGDGMNTEAF

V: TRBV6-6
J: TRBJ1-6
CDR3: ASRLGEGKVSPLH

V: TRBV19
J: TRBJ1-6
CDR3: ASSPGDLNSPLH

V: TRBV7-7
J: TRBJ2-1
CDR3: ASSLRLDNEQF

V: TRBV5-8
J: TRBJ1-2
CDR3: ASRLTGDYGYT

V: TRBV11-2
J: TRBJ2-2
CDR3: ASSLDQRLAGLTGELF

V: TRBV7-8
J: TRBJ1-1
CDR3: ASSVIQSNTEAF

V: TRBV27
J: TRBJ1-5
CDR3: ASSLNPWDVNQPQH

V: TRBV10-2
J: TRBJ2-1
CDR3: ASGPSGAGPIEQF

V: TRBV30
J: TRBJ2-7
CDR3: AWSAYSQLRGNEQY

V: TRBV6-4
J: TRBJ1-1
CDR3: ASSETGLNTEAF

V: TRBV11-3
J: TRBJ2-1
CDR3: ASSLAGLSYNEQF

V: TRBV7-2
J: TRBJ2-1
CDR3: ASSLAFRGGREQF